This record concerns one T cell receptor (beta chain) sequence. Its specificity is not known. Possible read error: a much larger clone is one base away. The input was around 530 ng total RNA; TCR beta cDNA was made from it with a constant-region primer. Slightly modified ARM-PCR, run as three nested multiplex PCR rounds, produced the TCR beta libraries. Two initial PCR rounds of around 9 cycles each paired TRBV1-TRBV30 forward primers with a C-beta reverse primer. TCRdb called the multiplex PCR reads again in MiXCR, with one record for every CDR3 protein. The data contain almost 200,000 distinct CDR3 sequences, approximately 65% of them singletons. Alongside blood RNA obtained from unsorted whole blood, germline DNA was also extracted. This CDR3 has 13 residues. The germline V and J ends were trimmed by 7 bases and 3 bases, with 12 bases remaining between them. The sample originates from a study of tumor-infiltrating lymphocytes in primary liver carcinoma. Overall study context: Surgical resection treated primary liver carcinoma in the patients. There were tumors of stage T1-T3 N0M0, each 4.2 to 10 cm across.

General study points: Lower overlap was observed for tumor-adjacent and tumor-blood pairs relative to tumor region pairs.

The rearrangement joins TRBV12-3 or TRBV12-4 to TRBJ1-1; D gene ambiguous. The sample taken for sequencing was peripheral blood. The sequence was obtained from a woman aged 55-69 years with primary liver carcinoma and hepatitis B virus infection. The CDR3 region has the DNA TGTGCCAGCACCTATCAGCCGTACACTGAAGCTTTCTTT. Its translation is CASTYQPYTEAFF.